Listed below are T cell receptor beta chains from one sample, sequenced in a study of T-cell memory formation after mild COVID-19. MiXCR was run by TCRdb on the 5' RACE reads, yielding one entry per CDR3 protein. This sample has approximately 480,000 distinct CDR3 sequences; 18% occur once, and the top ten carry around 12%. Sequenced sample: PBMCs or a T cell subset sorted from them (not recorded which). All receptors derive from an adult woman who had mild COVID-19 (a few samples of this study predate the infection). Cell type and time point are not known. Both conserved end residues are part of each CDR3. A D gene is named only where the DNA matches it firmly. Not all rows give a size; the values are once, few, many and, for expanded clones, a class.

-,TRBV30,-,TRBJ1-1,16,CAWSKSRGPTNTEAFF,TGTGCCTGGAGTAAAAGCCGGGGACCGACGAACACTGAAGCTTTCTTT
-,TRBV5-6,-,TRBJ2-7,12,CASSSWRYEQYF,TGTGCCAGCAGCTCCTGGAGATACGAGCAGTACTTC
-,TRBV15,-,TRBJ1-1,14,CATSRGGTGTEAFF,TGTGCCACCAGCAGAGGGGGGACGGGAACTGAAGCTTTCTTT
-,TRBV6-6,-,TRBJ2-3,14,CASRSEGNTDTQYF,TGTGCCAGCAGATCCGAGGGGAACACAGATACGCAGTATTTT
few,TRBV7-2,TRBD2,TRBJ2-1,14,CASSLGGLAYEQFF,TGTGCCAGCAGCTTAGGGGGACTAGCGTATGAGCAGTTCTTC
-,TRBV5-1,-,TRBJ2-5,15,CASSSGDGRKETQYF,TGCGCCAGCAGCTCCGGGGACGGTCGCAAAGAGACCCAGTACTTC
-,TRBV6-5,TRBD2,TRBJ2-7,13,CASSASGFYEQYF,TGTGCCAGTTCGGCTAGCGGGTTCTACGAGCAGTACTTC
-,TRBV7-8,TRBD1,TRBJ2-5,15,CASSHFTGGQETQYF,TGTGCCAGCAGCCATTTTACAGGGGGACAAGAGACCCAGTACTTC
few,TRBV7-2,TRBD2,TRBJ2-1,14,CASSLAVSYNEQFF,TGTGCCAGCAGCCTAGCGGTTTCCTACAATGAGCAGTTCTTC
-,TRBV7-9,-,TRBJ2-1,14,CASSLTGSGHRQFF,TGTGCCAGTAGCTTAACAGGGTCGGGGCATCGGCAGTTCTTC
many,TRBV20-1,-,TRBJ1-1,14,CSARDGAGGYLGFF,TGCAGTGCTAGAGATGGGGCAGGTGGCTATCTCGGGTTCTTT
few,TRBV7-9,-,TRBJ1-2,12,CASSSYRDGYTF,TGTGCCAGCAGCTCATACAGGGATGGCTACACCTTC
-,TRBV24-1,-,TRBJ2-7,14,CATSENSDSYEQYF,TGTGCCACCAGTGAGAATTCAGACTCCTACGAGCAGTACTTC
-,TRBV4-1,TRBD2,TRBJ2-1,17,CASSQGVGRAVWNEQFF,TGCGCCAGCAGCCAAGGGGTCGGGAGGGCCGTTTGGAATGAGCAGTTCTTC
-,TRBV7-6,-,TRBJ2-1,16,CASSPRYRSSYNEQFF,TGTGCCAGCAGCCCTCGTTACCGGAGCTCCTACAATGAGCAGTTCTTC
few,TRBV5-6,-,TRBJ2-5,14,CASSLATLIETQYF,TGTGCCAGCAGCTTGGCGACACTCATAGAGACCCAGTACTTC
many,TRBV12-3/TRBV12-4,-,TRBJ2-3,13,CASNGGGADTQYF,TGTGCCAGCAACGGCGGCGGGGCAGATACGCAGTATTTT
once,TRBV5-5,TRBD2,TRBJ2-2,15,CASSAELAGTGELFF,TGTGCCAGCAGCGCCGAACTAGCGGGAACCGGGGAGCTGTTTTTT
few,TRBV20-1,TRBD2,TRBJ2-5,14,CSARDPSGAETQYF,TGCAGTGCTAGAGATCCTAGCGGGGCCGAGACCCAGTACTTC
-,TRBV18,-,TRBJ2-2,17,CASSPVRALVRDGELFF,TGTGCCAGCTCACCAGTCAGGGCCCTCGTGAGGGACGGGGAGCTGTTTTTT
-,TRBV7-8,-,TRBJ2-5,18,CASIEAPRTVLVQETQYF,TGTGCCAGCATCGAAGCTCCGAGGACAGTCTTAGTCCAAGAGACCCAGTACTTC
-,TRBV5-1,-,TRBJ1-2,15,CASSLGRPGADGYTF,TGCGCCAGCAGCTTGGGCCGCCCGGGGGCGGATGGCTACACCTTC